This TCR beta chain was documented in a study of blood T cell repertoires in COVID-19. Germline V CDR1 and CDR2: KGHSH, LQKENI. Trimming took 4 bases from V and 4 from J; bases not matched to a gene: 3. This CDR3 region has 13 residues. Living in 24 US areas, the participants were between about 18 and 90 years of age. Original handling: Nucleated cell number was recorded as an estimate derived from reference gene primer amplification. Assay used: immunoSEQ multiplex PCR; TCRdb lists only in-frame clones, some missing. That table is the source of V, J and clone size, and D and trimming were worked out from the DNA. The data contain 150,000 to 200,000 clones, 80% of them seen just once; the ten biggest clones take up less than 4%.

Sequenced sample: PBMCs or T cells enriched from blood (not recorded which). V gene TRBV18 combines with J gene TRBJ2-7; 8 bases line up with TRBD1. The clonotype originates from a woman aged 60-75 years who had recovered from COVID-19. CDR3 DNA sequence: TGTGCCAGCTCACAAACAGGGGGTTACGAGCAGTACTTC. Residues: CASSQTGGYEQYF.